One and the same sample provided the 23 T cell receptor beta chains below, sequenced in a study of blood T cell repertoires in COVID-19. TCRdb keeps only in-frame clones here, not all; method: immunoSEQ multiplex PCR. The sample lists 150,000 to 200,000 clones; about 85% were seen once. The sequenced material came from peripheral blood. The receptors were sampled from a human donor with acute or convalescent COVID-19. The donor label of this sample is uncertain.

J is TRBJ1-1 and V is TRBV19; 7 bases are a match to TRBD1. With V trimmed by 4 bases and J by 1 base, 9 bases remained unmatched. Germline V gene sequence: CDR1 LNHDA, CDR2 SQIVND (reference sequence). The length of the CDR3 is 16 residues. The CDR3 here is CASSSGLDRPNTEAFF. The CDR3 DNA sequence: TGTGCCAGTAGTAGCGGGCTGGACAGGCCGAACACTGAAGCTTTCTTT.

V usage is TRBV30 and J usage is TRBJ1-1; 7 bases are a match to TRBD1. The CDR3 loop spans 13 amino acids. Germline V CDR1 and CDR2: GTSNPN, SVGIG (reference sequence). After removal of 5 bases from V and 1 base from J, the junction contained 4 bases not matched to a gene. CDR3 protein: CAWARQGNTEAFF. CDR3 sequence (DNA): TGTGCCTGGGCCCGACAGGGGAACACTGAAGCTTTCTTT.

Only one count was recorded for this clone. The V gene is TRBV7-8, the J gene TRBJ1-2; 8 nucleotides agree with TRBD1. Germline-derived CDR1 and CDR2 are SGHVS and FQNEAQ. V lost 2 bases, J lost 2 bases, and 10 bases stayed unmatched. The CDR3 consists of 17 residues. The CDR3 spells CASSLYNRGLLNYGYTF. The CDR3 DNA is TGTGCCAGCAGCTTATACAACAGGGGGTTATTAAACTATGGCTACACCTTC.

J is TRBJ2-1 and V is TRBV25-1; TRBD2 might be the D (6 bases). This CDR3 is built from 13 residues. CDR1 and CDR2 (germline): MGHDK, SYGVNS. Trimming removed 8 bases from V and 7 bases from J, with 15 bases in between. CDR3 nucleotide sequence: TGTGCCAGCTCGCCCGCGGGGAGGAATGAGCAGTTCTTC. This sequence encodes CASSPAGRNEQFF.

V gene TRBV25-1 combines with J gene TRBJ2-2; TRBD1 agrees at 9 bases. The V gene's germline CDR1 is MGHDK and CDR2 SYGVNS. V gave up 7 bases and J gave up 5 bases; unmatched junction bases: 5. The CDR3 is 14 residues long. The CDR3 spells CASTRTGETGELFF. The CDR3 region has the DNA TGTGCCAGCACCCGGACAGGGGAAACCGGGGAGCTGTTTTTT.

CDR3: CASSSGVINEKLFF. CDR3 nucleotide sequence: TGTGCCAGCAGCTCCGGAGTTATTAATGAAAAACTGTTTTTT. The chain combines TRBV7-9 with TRBJ1-4; D unclear. CDR1 is SEHNR, CDR2 FQNEAQ, per germline (reference sequence). Trimming removed 4 bases at V and 4 bases at J, with 10 bases between. This CDR3 spans 14 amino acids.

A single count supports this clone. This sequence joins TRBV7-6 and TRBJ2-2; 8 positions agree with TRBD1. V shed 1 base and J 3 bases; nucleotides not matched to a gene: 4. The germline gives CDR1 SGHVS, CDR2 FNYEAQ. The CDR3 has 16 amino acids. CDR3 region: CASSLGGQGYTGELFF. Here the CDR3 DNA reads TGTGCCAGCAGCTTAGGCGGACAGGGATACACCGGGGAGCTGTTTTTT. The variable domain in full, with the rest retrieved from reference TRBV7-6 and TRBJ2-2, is GAGVSQSPRYKVTKRGQDVALRCDPISGHVSLYWYRQALGQGPEFLTYFNYEAQQDKSGLPNDRFSAERPEGSISTLTIQRTEQRDSAMYRCASSLGGQGYTGELFFGEGSRLTVL.

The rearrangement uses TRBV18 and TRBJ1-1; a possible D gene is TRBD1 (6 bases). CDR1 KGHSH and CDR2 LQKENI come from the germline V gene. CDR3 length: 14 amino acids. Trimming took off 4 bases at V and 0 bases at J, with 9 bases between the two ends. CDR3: CASSRRDMNTEAFF. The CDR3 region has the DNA TGTGCCAGCTCACGAAGGGACATGAACACTGAAGCTTTCTTT. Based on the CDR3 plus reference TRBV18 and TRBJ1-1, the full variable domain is NAGVMQNPRHLVRRRGQEARLRCSPMKGHSHVYWYRQLPEEGLKFMVYLQKENIIDESGMPKERFSAEFPKEGPSILRIQQVVRGDSAAYFCASSRRDMNTEAFFGQGTRLTVV.

The CDR3 region is CASTFARRRGKAFF. CDR3 sequence (DNA): TGTGCCAGCACCTTTGCCCGCAGGAGGGGAAAAGCTTTCTTT. The gene calls are TRBV28 and TRBJ1-1, with a possible D match to TRBD1 (5 bases). The V and J ends lost 7 bases and 9 bases respectively, with 21 bases between them. CDR3 length: 14 residues. The germline V gene encodes CDR1 MDHEN and CDR2 SYDVKM.

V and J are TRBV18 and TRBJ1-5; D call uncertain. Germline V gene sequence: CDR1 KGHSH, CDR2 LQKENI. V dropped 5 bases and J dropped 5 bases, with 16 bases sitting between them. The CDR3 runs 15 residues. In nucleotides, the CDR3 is TGTGCCAGCTCAGCTCTATCTGGGAGTTATCAGCCCCAGCATTTT. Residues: CASSALSGSYQPQHF.

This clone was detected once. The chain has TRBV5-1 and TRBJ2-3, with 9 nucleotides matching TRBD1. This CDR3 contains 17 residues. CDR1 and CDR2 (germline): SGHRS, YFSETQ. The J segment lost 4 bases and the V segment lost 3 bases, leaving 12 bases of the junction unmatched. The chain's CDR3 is CASSSWIRTGGADTQYF. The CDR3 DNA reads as TGCGCCAGCAGCTCCTGGATCCGAACAGGGGGCGCAGATACGCAGTATTTT.

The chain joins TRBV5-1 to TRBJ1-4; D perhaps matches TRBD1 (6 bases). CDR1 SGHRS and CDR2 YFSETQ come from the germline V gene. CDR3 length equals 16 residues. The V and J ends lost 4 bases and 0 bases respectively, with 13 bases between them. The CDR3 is CASSQGTIATNEKLFF. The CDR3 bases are TGCGCCAGCAGCCAGGGGACAATTGCAACTAATGAAAAACTGTTTTTT.

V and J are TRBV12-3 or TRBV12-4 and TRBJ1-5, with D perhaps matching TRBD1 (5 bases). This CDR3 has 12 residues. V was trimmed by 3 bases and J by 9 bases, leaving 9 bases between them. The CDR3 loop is CASSFDSPPQHF. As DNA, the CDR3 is TGTGCCAGCAGTTTTGACAGCCCGCCCCAGCATTTT.

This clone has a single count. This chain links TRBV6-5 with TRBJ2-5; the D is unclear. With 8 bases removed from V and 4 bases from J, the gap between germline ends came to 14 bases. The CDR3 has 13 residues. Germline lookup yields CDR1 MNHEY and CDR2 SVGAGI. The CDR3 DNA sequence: TGTGCCAGCCTAGTTGACCCCGGAGAGACCCAGTACTTC. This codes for CASLVDPGETQYF.

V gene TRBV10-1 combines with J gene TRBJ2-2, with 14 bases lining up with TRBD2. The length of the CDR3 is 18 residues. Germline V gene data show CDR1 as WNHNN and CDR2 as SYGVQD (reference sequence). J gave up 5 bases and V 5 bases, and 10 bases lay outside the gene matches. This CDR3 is CASSSYRLAGGLTGELFF. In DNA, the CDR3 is TGCGCCAGCAGTTCGTACCGACTAGCGGGGGGGCTGACCGGGGAGCTGTTTTTT.

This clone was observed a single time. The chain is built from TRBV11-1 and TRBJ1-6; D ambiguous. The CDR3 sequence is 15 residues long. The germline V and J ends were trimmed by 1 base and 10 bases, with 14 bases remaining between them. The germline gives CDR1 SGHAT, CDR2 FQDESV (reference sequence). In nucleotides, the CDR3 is TGTGCCAGCAGCTTAGAGCCGGGGTACGGCTCACCCCTCCACTTT. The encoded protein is CASSLEPGYGSPLHF.

CDR3 residues: CASSPGQGVIQPQHF. The CDR3 DNA follows: TGTGCCAGCTCACCGGGACAGGGAGTAATTCAGCCCCAGCATTTT. The chain carries TRBV18 and TRBJ1-5, with 9 nucleotides matching TRBD1. CDR1 and CDR2 (germline): KGHSH, LQKENI. The length of the CDR3 is 15 residues. The J segment lost 6 bases and the V segment lost 3 bases, leaving 6 bases of the junction unmatched.

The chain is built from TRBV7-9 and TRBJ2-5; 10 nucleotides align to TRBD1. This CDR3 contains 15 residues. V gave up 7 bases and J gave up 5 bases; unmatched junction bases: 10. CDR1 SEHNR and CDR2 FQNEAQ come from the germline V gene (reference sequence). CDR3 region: CASTPMGQGPETQYF. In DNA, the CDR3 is TGTGCCAGCACCCCCATGGGACAGGGGCCTGAGACCCAGTACTTC.

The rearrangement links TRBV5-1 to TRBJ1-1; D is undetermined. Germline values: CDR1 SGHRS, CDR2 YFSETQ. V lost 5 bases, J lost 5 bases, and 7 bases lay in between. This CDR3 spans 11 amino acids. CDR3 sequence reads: CASRRETEAFF. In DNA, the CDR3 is TGCGCCAGCAGGCGGGAGACTGAAGCTTTCTTT.

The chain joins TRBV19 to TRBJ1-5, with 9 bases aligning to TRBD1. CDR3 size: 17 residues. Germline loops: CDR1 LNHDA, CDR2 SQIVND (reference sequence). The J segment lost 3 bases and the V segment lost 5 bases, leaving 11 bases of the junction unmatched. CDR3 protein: CASSLKGQGAFNQPQHF. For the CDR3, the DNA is TGTGCCAGTAGTCTAAAGGGACAGGGAGCCTTCAATCAGCCCCAGCATTTT.

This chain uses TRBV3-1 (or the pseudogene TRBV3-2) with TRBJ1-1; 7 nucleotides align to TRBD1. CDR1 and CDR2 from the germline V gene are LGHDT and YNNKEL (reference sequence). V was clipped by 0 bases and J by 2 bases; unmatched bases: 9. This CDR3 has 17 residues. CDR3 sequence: CASSQDRAGGSNTEAFF. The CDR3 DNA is TGTGCCAGCAGCCAAGATCGGGCAGGGGGTAGTAACACTGAAGCTTTCTTT.

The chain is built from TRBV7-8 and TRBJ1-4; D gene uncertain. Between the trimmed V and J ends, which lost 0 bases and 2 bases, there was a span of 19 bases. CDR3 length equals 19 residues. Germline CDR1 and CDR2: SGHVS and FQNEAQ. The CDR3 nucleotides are TGTGCCAGCAGCTTAGCGTGGTCTACCAGAGGGATGACTAATGAAAAACTGTTTTTT. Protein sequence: CASSLAWSTRGMTNEKLFF.

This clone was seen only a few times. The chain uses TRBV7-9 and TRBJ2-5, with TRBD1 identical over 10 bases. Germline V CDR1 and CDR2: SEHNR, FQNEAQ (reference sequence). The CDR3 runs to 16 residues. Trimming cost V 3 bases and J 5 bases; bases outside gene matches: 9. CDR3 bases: TGTGCCAGCAGCTTCCGGGGACAGGGGTTCGGGGAGACCCAGTACTTC. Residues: CASSFRGQGFGETQYF.